The 13 T cell receptor beta chains below come from one sample, sequenced in a study of response to subunit inactivated influenza vaccine. TCRdb used MiXCR to reprocess the RT-PCR reads, holding one entry per CDR3 protein. The repertoire holds about 500,000 distinct CDR3 sequences, with more than 15% as singletons. Sequencing used CD4+ T cells sorted from PBMCs, obtained less than 25 months after vaccination. The receptors derive from a man aged 45 to 75 who received an inactivated influenza vaccine.

V and J are TRBV6-1 and TRBJ2-3; a possible D gene is TRBD2 (6 bases). The CDR3 extends over 16 amino acids. Germline V gives CDR1 MNHNS, CDR2 SASEGT. The V end was cut by 3 bases, the J end by 0 bases, with 13 bases between. The DNA of the CDR3 is TGTGCCAGCAGTGAGAGGCGGGATAGGAGCACAGATACGCAGTATTTT. Encoded protein: CASSERRDRSTDTQYF.

This clonotype was counted between two and nine times. The gene calls are TRBV5-1 and TRBJ2-1; 8 nucleotides match TRBD2. Germline V gene data show CDR1 as SGHRS and CDR2 as YFSETQ. V lost 4 bases to trimming and J lost 7 bases; unmatched junction nucleotides: 10. The CDR3 contains 15 residues. This CDR3 reads CASSLLAERGNEQFF. The CDR3 DNA sequence: TGCGCCAGCAGCCTACTAGCGGAAAGGGGGAATGAGCAGTTCTTC.

In this sample, this clonotype turned up a few times. The chain uses TRBV27 and TRBJ2-7, with D possibly called TRBD1 or TRBD2 (5 bases each). Germline CDR1 MNHEY, CDR2 SMNVEV (reference sequence). The germline V and J ends were trimmed by 0 bases and 7 bases, with 13 bases remaining between them. The CDR3 is made up of 14 amino acids. CDR3 in DNA: TGTGCCAGCAGTTTATCGGCAGGGTCGGGAGAGCAGTACTTC. Its translation is CASSLSAGSGEQYF.

There are a few counts of this clonotype. The DNA for the CDR3 is TGTGCCAGCAGTGAGGGGCGCACTGAAGCTTTCTTT. This codes for CASSEGRTEAFF. V and J are TRBV6-1 and TRBJ1-1, with D possibly matching TRBD1 (5 bases). The CDR3 has 12 residues. Trimming cost V 3 bases and J 4 bases, with 6 bases left between them. The germline gives CDR1 MNHNS, CDR2 SASEGT.

V usage is TRBV6-2 or TRBV6-3 and J usage is TRBJ2-1; 8 bases map to TRBD2. V lost 6 bases, J lost 7 bases, and 8 bases stayed unmatched. The CDR3 is 14 amino acids. Germline CDR1 MNHEY, CDR2 SVGEGT. The CDR3 nucleotides read TGTGCCAGCAGGCCGAGCGGGAGTTGGAATGAGCAGTTCTTC. Its protein product is CASRPSGSWNEQFF.

V gene TRBV20-1 combines with J gene TRBJ2-3; D uncertain. The CDR3 covers 14 residues. Looked up from germline, CDR1 is DFQATT and CDR2 is SNEGSKA (reference sequence). With 6 bases removed from V and 1 base from J, the gap between germline ends came to 14 bases. CDR3 protein: CSASDALRTDTQYF. DNA of the CDR3: TGCAGTGCCTCCGACGCCCTCCGCACAGATACGCAGTATTTT.

In this sample, this clonotype turned up many times. This chain uses TRBV3-1 with TRBJ1-2; D call uncertain. The ends were cut back, 4 bases at V and 9 bases at J, with 15 bases in the middle. The length of the CDR3 is 13 residues. The germline V gene encodes CDR1 LGHDT and CDR2 YNNKEL (reference sequence). The CDR3 region is CASSLGDARSYTF. The CDR3 coding sequence is TGTGCCAGCAGCCTCGGTGATGCTAGGAGCTACACCTTC.

This clonotype appeared a few times. This sequence joins TRBV11-2 and TRBJ2-2, with D maybe TRBD1 (5 bases). V lost 7 bases and J lost 6, with 18 bases in between. Germline V gives CDR1 SGHAT, CDR2 FQNNGV. The CDR3 is made up of 15 amino acids. CDR3 sequence reads: CASTRQTVGSGELFF. The CDR3 nucleotides read TGTGCCAGCACCCGACAGACCGTGGGGTCCGGGGAGCTGTTTTTT. Supplemented by reference TRBV11-2 and TRBJ2-2, the full variable domain reads EAGVAQSPRYKIIEKRQSVAFWCNPISGHATLYWYQQILGQGPKLLIQFQNNGVVDDSQLPKDRFSAERLKGVDSTLKIQPAKLEDSAVYLCASTRQTVGSGELFFGEGSRLTVL.

The gene calls are TRBV4-2 and TRBJ2-1, with TRBD2 identical over 11 bases. The germline gives CDR1 LGHNA, CDR2 YNFKEQ. This CDR3 has 16 amino acids. J gave up 4 bases and V 0 bases, and 2 bases lay outside the gene matches. The CDR3 here is CASSQDGTSGYNEQFF. As DNA, the CDR3 is TGTGCCAGCAGCCAAGATGGGACTAGCGGTTACAATGAGCAGTTCTTC.

In its sample, this clonotype was seen a few times. V gene TRBV7-2 combines with J gene TRBJ1-3, with D uncertain. V was cut by 4 bases and J by 0 bases, with 16 bases left in between. The CDR3 is 17 amino acids. From germline, CDR1 is SGHTA and CDR2 FQGNSA. CDR3 DNA: TGTGCCAGCAGCTCCAGACAAGAAAAATACTCTGGAAACACCATATATTTT. Protein: CASSSRQEKYSGNTIYF.

This clonotype was picked up many times. The chain links TRBV6-5 to TRBJ2-1, with TRBD2 matching over 15 bases. The length of the CDR3 is 15 residues. Germline V gene data show CDR1 as MNHEY and CDR2 as SVGAGI. V lost 4 bases to trimming and J lost 6 bases; unmatched junction nucleotides: 1. The DNA for the CDR3 is TGTGCCAGCAGTTCGGGACTAGCGGGGGGCAATGAGCAGTTCTTC. Protein: CASSSGLAGGNEQFF.

This clonotype was found a few times. The chain carries TRBV12-3 or TRBV12-4 and TRBJ1-2, with 7 bases that match TRBD1. The CDR3 is 14 residues long. With V trimmed by 6 bases and J by 2 bases, 6 bases remained unmatched. This CDR3 is CASRAGQRNYGYTF. For the CDR3, the DNA is TGTGCCAGCAGAGCGGGACAGCGCAACTATGGCTACACCTTC.

This clonotype was observed a single time. A read error is possible here, since a much larger clone lies one base away. CDR3: CATSDFGTGNTWELFF. The DNA for the CDR3 is TGTGCCACCAGTGATTTTGGGACAGGGAACACCTGGGAGCTGTTTTTT. The chain links TRBV24-1 to TRBJ2-2, with 9 nucleotides matching TRBD1. Germline lookup yields CDR1 KGHDR and CDR2 SFDVKD. The CDR3 spans 16 residues.